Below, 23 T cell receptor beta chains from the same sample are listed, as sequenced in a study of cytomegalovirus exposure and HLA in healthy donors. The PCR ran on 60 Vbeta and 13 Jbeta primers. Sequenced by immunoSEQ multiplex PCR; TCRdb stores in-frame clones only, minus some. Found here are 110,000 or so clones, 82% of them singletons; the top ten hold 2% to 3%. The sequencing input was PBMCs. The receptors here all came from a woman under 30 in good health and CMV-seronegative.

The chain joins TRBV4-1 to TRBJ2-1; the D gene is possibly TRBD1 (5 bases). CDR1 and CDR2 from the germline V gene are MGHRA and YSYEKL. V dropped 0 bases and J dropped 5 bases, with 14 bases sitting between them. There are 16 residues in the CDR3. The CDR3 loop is CASSQDTRVVDNEQFF. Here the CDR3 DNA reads TGCGCCAGCAGCCAAGATACCAGGGTGGTGGACAATGAGCAGTTCTTC.

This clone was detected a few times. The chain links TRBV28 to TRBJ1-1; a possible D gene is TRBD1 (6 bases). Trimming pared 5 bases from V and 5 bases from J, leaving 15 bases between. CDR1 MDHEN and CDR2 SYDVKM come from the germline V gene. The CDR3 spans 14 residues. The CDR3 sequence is CASSASGGATEAFF. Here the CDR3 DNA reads TGTGCCAGCAGTGCCTCCGGGGGGGCGACTGAAGCTTTCTTT.

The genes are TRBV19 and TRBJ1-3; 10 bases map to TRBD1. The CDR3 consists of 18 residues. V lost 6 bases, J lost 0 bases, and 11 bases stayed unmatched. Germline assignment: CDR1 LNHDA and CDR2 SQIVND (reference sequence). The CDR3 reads CASRDWGQGRLSGNTIYF. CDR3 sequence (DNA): TGTGCCAGTAGAGACTGGGGACAGGGGCGGCTCTCTGGAAACACCATATATTTT.

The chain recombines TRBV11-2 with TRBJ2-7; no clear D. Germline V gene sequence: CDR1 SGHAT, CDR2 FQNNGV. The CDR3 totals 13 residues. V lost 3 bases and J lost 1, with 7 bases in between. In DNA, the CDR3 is TGTGCCAGCAGCTTTGGCGGTTCCTACGAGCAGTACTTC. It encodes CASSFGGSYEQYF.

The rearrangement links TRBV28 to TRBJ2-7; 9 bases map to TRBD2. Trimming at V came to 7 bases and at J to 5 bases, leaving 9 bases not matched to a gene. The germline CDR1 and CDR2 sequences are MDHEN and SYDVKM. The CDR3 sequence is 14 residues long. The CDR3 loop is CASTLSGGQDEQYF. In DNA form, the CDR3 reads TGTGCCAGCACCTTAAGCGGGGGGCAAGACGAGCAGTACTTC.

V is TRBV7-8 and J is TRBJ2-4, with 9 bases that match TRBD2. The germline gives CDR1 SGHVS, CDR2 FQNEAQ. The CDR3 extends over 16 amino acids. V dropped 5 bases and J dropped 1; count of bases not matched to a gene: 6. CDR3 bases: TGTGCCAGCAGCGCCTACAGCGGGGGGGCCAAAAACATTCAGTACTTC. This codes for CASSAYSGGAKNIQYF. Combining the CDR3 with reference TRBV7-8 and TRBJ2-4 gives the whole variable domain GAGVSQSPRYKVAKRGQDVALRCDPISGHVSLFWYQQALGQGPEFLTYFQNEAQLDKSGLPSDRFFAERPEGSVSTLKIQRTQQEDSAVYLCASSAYSGGAKNIQYFGAGTRLSVL.

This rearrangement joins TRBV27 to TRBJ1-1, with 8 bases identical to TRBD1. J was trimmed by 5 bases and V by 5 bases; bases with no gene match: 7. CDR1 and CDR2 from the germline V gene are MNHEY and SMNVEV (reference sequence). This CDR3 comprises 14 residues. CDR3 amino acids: CASSPTGGLTEAFF. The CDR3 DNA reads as TGTGCCAGCAGTCCTACAGGGGGGTTGACTGAAGCTTTCTTT.

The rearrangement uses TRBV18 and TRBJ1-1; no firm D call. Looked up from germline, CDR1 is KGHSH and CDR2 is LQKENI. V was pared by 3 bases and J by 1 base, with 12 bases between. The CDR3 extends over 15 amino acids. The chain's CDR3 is CASSPLGDRNTEAFF. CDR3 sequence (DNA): TGTGCCAGCTCACCCCTAGGTGATAGGAACACTGAAGCTTTCTTT.

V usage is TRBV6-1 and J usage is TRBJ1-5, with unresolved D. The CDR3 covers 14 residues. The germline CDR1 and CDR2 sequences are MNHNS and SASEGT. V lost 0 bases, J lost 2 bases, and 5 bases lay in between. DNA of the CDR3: TGTGCCAGCAGTGAAGCGGCGGGCAATCAGCCCCAGCATTTT. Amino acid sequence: CASSEAAGNQPQHF.

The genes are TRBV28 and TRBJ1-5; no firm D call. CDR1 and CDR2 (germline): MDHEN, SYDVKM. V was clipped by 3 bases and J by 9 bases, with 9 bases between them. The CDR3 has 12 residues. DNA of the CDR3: TGTGCCAGCAGTTTCCCCTCCAGGCCCCAGCATTTT. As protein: CASSFPSRPQHF.

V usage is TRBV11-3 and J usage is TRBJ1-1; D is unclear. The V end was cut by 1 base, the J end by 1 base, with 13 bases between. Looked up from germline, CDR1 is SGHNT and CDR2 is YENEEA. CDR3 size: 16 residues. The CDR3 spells CASSLGAWYGNTEAFF. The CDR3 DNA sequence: TGTGCCAGCAGCTTAGGGGCCTGGTACGGGAACACTGAAGCTTTCTTT.

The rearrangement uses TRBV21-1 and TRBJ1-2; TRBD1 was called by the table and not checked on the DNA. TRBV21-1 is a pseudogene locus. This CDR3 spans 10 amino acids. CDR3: CASSHQVYTF. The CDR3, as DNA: TGTGCCAGCAGCCATCAGGTGTACACCTTC.

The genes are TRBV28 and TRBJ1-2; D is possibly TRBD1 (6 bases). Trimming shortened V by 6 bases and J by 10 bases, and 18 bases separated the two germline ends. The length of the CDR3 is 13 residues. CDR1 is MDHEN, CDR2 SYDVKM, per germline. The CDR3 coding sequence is TGTGCCAGCAGCCAGGGGCAGGGTAGGATCTACACCTTC. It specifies CASSQGQGRIYTF.

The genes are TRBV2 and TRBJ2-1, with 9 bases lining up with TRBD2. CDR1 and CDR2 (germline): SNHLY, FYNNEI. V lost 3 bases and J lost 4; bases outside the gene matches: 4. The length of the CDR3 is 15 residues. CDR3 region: CASSDSSGTYNEQFF. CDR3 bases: TGTGCCAGCAGTGATTCTAGCGGGACGTACAATGAGCAGTTCTTC.

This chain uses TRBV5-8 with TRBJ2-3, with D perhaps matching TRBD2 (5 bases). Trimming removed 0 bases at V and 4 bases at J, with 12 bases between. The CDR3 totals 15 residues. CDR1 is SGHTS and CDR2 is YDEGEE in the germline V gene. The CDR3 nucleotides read TGTGCCAGCAGCTTGGGCCGGGAAAGAGCAGATACGCAGTATTTT. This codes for CASSLGRERADTQYF.

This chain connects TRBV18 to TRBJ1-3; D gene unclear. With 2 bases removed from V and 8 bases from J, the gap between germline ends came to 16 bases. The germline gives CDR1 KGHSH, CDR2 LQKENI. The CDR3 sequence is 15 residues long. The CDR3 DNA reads TGTGCCAGCTCACCAACGGACCCGAGGAGGGACACCATATATTTT. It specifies CASSPTDPRRDTIYF.

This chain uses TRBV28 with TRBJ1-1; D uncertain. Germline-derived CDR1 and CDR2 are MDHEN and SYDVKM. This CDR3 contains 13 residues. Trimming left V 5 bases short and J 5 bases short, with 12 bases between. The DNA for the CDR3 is TGTGCCAGCAGTGCCCCCCCGGGAACTGAAGCTTTCTTT. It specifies CASSAPPGTEAFF.

CDR3 residues: CSVGAGGNNEQFF. The CDR3 nucleotides read TGCAGCGTGGGGGCCGGGGGGAACAATGAGCAGTTCTTC. The chain has TRBV29-1 and TRBJ2-1; TRBD2 might be the D (7 bases). V gave up 6 bases and J gave up 5 bases, with 14 bases separating them. The length of the CDR3 is 13 residues. The germline V gene encodes CDR1 SQVTM and CDR2 ANQGSEA.

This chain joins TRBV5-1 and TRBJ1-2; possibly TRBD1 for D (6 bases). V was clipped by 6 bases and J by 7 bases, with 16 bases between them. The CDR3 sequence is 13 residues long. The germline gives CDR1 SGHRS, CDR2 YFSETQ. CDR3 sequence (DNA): TGCGCCAGCACCCCAAGGGGGGGAAGTGGCTACACCTTC. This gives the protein CASTPRGGSGYTF.

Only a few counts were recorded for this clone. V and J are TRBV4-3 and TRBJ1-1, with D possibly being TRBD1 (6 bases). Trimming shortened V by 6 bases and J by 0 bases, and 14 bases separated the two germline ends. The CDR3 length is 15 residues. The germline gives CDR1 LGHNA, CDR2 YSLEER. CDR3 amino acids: CASRQGGGMNTEAFF. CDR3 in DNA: TGCGCCAGCAGACAGGGAGGGGGGATGAACACTGAAGCTTTCTTT.

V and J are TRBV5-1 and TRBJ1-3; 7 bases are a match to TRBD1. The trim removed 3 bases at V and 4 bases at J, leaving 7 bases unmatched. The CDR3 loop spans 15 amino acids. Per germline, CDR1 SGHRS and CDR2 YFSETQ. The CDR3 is CASSSTGVGGNTIYF. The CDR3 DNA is TGCGCCAGCAGCTCTACAGGGGTAGGAGGAAACACCATATATTTT.

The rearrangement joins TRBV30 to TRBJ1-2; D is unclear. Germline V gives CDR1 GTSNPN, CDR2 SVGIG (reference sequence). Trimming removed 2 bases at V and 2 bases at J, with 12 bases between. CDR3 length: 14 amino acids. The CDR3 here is CAWSIRRLNYGYTF. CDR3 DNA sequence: TGTGCCTGGAGTATCAGGCGACTAAACTATGGCTACACCTTC.

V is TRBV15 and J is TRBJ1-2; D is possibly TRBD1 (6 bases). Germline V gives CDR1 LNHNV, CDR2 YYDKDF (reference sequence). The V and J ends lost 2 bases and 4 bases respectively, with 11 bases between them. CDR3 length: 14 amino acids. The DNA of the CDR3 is TGTGCCACCAGCAGATTTGGACAGAGCTATGGCTACACCTTC. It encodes CATSRFGQSYGYTF.